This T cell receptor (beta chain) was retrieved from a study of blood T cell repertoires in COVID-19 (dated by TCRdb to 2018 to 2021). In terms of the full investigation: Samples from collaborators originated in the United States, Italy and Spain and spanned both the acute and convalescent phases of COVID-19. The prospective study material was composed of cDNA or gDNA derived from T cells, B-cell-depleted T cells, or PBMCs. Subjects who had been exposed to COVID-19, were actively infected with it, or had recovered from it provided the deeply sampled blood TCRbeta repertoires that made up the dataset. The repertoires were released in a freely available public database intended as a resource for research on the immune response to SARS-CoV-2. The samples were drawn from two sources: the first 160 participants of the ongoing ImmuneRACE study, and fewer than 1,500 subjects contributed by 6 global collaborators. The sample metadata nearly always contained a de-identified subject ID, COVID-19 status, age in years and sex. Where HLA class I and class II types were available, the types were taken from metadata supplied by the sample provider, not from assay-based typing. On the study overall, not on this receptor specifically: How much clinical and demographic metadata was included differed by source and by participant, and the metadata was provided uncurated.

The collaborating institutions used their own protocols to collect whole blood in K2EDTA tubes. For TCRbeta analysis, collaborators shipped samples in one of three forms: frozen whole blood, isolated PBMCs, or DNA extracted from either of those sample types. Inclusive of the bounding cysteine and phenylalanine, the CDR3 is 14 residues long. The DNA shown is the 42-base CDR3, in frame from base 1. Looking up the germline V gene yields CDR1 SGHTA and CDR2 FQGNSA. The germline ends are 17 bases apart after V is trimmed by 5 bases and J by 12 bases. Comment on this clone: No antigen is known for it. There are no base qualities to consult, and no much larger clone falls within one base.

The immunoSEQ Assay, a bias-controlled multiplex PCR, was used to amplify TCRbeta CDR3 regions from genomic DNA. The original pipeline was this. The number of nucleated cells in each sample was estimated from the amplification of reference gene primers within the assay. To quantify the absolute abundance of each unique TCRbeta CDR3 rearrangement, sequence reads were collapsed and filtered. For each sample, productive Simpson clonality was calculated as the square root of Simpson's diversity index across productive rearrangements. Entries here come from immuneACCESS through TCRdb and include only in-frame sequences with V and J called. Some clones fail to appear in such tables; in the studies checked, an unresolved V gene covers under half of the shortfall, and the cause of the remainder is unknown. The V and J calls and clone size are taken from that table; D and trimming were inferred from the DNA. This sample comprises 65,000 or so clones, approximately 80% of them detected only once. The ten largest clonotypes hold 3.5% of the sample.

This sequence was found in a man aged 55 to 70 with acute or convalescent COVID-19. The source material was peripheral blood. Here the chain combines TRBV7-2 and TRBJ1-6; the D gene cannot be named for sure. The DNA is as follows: TGTGCCAGCAGCATCTACTATAAAGAGCAACCCCTCCACTTT. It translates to CASSIYYKEQPLHF.